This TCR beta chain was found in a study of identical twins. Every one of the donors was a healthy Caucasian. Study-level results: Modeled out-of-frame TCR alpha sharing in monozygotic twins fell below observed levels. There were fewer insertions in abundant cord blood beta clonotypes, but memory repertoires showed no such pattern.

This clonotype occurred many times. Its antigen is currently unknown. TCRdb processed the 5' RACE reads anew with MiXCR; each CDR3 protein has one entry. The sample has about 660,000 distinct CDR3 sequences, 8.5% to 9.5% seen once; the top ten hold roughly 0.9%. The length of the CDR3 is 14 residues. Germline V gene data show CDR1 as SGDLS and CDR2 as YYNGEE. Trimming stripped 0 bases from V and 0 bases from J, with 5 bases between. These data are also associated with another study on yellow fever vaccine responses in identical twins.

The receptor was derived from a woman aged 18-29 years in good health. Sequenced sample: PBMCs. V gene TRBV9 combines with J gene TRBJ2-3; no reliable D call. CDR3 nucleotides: TGTGCCAGCAGCGTAGTTGGGAGCACAGATACGCAGTATTTT. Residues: CASSVVGSTDTQYF.